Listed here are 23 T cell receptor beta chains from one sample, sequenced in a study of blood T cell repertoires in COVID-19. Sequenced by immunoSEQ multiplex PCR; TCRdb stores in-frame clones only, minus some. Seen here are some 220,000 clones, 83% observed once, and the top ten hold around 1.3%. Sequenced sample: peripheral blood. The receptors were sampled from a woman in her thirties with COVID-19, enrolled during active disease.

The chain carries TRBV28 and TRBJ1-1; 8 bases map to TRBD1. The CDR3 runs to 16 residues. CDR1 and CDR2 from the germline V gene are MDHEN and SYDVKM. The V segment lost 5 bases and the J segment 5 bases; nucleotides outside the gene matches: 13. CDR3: CASSRSRGLRFTEAFF. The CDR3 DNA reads TGTGCCAGCAGTAGGAGCAGGGGGCTCAGGTTTACTGAAGCTTTCTTT.

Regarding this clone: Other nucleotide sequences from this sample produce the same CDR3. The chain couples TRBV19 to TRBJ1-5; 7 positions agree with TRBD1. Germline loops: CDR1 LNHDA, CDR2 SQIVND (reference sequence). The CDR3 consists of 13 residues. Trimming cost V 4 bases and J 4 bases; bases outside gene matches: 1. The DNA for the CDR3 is TGTGCCAGTAGTACAGGGGGGAATCAGCCCCAGCATTTT. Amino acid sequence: CASSTGGNQPQHF.

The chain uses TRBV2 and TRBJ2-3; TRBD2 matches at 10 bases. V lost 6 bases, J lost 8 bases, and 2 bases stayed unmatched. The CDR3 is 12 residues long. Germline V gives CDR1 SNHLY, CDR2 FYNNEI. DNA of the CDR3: TGTGCCAGCAGCGGGACTAGCGCTACGCAGTATTTT. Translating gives CASSGTSATQYF. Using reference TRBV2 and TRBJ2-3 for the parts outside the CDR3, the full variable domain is EPEVTQTPSHQVTQMGQEVILRCVPISNHLYFYWYRQILGQKVEFLVSFYNNEISEKSEIFDDQFSVERPDGSNFTLKIRSTKLEDSAMYFCASSGTSATQYFGPGTRLTVL.

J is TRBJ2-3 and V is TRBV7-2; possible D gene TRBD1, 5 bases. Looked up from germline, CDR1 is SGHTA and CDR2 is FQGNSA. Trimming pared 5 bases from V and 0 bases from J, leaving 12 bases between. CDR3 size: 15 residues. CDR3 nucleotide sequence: TGTGCCAGCAGCGACGCAGGGCGGAGCACAGATACGCAGTATTTT. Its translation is CASSDAGRSTDTQYF.

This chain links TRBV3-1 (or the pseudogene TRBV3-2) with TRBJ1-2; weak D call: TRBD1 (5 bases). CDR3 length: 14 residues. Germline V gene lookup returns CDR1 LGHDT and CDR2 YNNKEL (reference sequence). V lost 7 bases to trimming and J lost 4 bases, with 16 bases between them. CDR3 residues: CASTHLGASYGYTF. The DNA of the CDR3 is TGTGCCAGCACCCACCTAGGGGCCTCCTATGGCTACACCTTC.

The CDR3 here is CASSPRTGEVGEQYF. The CDR3 bases are TGTGCCAGTAGTCCGCGGACAGGGGAAGTCGGCGAGCAGTACTTC. The chain uses TRBV19 and TRBJ2-7; TRBD1 matches 9 bases. With 5 bases clipped from V and 6 bases from J, the junction kept 11 bases outside the gene matches. The CDR3 spans 15 residues. CDR1 and CDR2 (germline): LNHDA, SQIVND (reference sequence).

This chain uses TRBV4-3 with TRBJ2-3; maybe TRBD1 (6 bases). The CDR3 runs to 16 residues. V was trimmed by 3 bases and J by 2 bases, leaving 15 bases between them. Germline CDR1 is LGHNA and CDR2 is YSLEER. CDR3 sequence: CASSHAGTWATDTQYF. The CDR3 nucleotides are TGCGCCAGCAGCCACGCCGGGACATGGGCCACAGATACGCAGTATTTT.

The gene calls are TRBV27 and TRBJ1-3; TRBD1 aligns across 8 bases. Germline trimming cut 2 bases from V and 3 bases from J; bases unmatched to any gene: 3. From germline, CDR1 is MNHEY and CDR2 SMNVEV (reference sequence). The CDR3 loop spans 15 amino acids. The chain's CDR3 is CASSLNRGIGNTIYF. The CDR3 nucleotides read TGTGCCAGCAGTTTAAACAGGGGGATTGGAAACACCATATATTTT.

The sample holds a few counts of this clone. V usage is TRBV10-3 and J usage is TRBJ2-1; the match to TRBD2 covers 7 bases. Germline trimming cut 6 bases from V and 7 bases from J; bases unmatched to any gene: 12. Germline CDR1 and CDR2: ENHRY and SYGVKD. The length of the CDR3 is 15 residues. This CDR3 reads CAIRASAGQGNEQFF. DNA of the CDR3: TGTGCCATCAGAGCCTCAGCGGGGCAAGGGAATGAGCAGTTCTTC.

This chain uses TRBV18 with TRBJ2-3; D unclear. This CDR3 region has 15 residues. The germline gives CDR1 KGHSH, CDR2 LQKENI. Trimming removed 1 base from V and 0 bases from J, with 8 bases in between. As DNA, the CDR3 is TGTGCCAGCTCACCACAGAGCTCTAGCACAGATACGCAGTATTTT. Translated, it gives CASSPQSSSTDTQYF.

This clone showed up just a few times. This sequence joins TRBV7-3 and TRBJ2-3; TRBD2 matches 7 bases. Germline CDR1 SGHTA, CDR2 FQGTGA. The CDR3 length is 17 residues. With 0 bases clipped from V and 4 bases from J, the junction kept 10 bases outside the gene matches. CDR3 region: CASSLTGRRGGADTQYF. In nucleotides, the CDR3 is TGTGCCAGCAGCTTAACGGGGCGTCGGGGAGGGGCAGATACGCAGTATTTT. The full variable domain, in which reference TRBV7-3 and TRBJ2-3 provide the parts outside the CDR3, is GAGVSQTPSNKVTEKGKYVELRCDPISGHTALYWYRQSLGQGPEFLIYFQGTGAADDSGLPNDRFFAVRPEGSVSTLKIQRTERGDSAVYLCASSLTGRRGGADTQYFGPGTRLTVL.

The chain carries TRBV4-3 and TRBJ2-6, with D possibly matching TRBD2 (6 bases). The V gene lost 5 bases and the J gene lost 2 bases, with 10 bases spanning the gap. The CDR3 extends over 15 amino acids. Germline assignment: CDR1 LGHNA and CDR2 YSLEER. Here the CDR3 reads CASSSEGTGANVLTF. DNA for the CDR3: TGCGCCAGCAGCTCGGAGGGAACTGGGGCCAACGTCCTGACTTTC.

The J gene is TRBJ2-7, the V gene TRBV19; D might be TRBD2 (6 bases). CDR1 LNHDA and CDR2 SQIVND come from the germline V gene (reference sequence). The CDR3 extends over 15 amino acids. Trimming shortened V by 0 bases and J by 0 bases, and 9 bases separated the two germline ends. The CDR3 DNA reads TGTGCCAGTAGTATAGAACCGGGAGACTCCTACGAGCAGTACTTC. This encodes CASSIEPGDSYEQYF.

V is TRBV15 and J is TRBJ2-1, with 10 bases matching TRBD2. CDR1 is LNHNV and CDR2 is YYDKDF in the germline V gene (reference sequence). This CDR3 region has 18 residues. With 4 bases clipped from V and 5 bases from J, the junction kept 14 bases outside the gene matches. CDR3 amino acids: CATSNDLAGDYRHNEQFF. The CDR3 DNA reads TGTGCCACCAGCAACGATCTAGCGGGGGACTACCGGCACAATGAGCAGTTCTTC.

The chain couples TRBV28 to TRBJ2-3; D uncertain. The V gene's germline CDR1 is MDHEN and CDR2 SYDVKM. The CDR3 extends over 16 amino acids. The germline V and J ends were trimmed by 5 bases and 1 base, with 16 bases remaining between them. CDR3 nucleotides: TGTGCCAGCAGTCCGAGGATACGAGACGGCACAGATACGCAGTATTTT. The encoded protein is CASSPRIRDGTDTQYF.

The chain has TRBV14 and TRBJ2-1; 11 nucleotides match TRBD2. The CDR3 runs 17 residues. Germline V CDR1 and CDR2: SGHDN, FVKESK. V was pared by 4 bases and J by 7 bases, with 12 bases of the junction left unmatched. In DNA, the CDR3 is TGTGCCAGCAGCCTTCCATTCGGGACTAGCGGCAATAATGAGCAGTTCTTC. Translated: CASSLPFGTSGNNEQFF.

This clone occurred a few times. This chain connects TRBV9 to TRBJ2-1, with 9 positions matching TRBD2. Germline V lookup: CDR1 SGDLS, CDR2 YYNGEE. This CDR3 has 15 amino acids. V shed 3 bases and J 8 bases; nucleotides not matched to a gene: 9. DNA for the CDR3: TGTGCCAGCAGCGGTAGCGGGAGAGGGGCAGATGAGCAGTTCTTC. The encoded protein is CASSGSGRGADEQFF.

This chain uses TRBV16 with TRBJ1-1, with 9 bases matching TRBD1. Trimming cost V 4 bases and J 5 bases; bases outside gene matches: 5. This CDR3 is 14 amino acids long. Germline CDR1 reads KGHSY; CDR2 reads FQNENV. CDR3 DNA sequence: TGTGCCAGCAGCCCCGGACAGGGGAGGACTGAAGCTTTCTTT. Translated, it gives CASSPGQGRTEAFF.

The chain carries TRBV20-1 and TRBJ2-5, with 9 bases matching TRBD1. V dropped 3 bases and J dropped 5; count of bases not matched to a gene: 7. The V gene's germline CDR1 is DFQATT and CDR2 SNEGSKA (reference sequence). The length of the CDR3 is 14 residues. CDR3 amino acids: CSASLQGARETQYF. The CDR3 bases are TGCAGTGCTAGTTTACAGGGGGCGCGCGAGACCCAGTACTTC.

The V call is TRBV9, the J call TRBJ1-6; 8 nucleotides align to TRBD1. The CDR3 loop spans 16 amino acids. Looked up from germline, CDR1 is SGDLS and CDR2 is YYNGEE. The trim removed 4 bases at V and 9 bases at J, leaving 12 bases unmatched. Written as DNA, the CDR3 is TGTGCCAGCAGCCCCGAAGGTCACAGGGGGGTTTCACCCCTCCACTTT. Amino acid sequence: CASSPEGHRGVSPLHF.

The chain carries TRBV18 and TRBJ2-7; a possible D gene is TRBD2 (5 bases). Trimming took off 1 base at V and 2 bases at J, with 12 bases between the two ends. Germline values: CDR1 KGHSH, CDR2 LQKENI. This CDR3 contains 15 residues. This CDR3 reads CASSPQADSPYEQYF. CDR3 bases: TGTGCCAGCTCACCACAGGCGGACTCGCCCTACGAGCAGTACTTC.

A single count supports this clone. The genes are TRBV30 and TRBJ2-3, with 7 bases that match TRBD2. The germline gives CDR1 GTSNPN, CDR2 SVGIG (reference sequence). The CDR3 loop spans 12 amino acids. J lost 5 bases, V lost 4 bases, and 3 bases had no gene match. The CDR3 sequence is CAWKASGDTQYF. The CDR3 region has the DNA TGTGCCTGGAAGGCTAGCGGAGATACGCAGTATTTT. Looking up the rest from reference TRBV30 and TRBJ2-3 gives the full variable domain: SQTIHQWPATLVQPVGSPLSLECTVEGTSNPNLYWYRQAAGRGLQLLFYSVGIGQISSEVPQNLSASRPQDRQFILSSKKLLLSDSGFYLCAWKASGDTQYFGPGTRLTVL.

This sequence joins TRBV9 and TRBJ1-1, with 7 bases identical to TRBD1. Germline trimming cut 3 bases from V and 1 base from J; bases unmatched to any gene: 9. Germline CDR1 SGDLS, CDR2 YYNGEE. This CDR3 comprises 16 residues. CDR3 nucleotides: TGTGCCAGCAGCGGGCACCCGGGACAGACGAACACTGAAGCTTTCTTT. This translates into CASSGHPGQTNTEAFF.